This T cell receptor (beta chain) comes out of a study of cytomegalovirus exposure and HLA in healthy donors. With 60 Vbeta and 13 Jbeta primers, the PCR was carried out. TCRdb keeps only in-frame clones here, not all; method: immunoSEQ multiplex PCR. Here the sample spans roughly 70,000 clones, 70% to 75% being singletons. Points on this clone: Its specificity is not known.

Study-level findings and limits: The study labeled more than 150 TCR beta chains cytomegalovirus-associated. When analyzed later, the rates of TCR association showed variation by HLA locus, with DRB1 the most and HLA-C the fewest.

This donor's file did not include a recorded CMV serostatus. The germline gives CDR1 SGHDT, CDR2 YYEEEE. V dropped 6 bases and J dropped 0 bases, with 13 bases sitting between them. CDR3 length equals 14 residues. The clonotype originates from a human donor in good health. The sequenced sample was PBMCs. The chain employs TRBV5-6 and TRBJ2-7, with D maybe TRBD2 (6 bases). The CDR3 nucleotides are TGTGCCAGCACCTGGGACGGGAGCTCCTACGAGCAGTACTTC. It specifies CASTWDGSSYEQYF.